The 14 T cell receptor beta chains below all came from one sample that was sequenced in a study of Ad26.COV2.S vaccination and SARS-CoV-2 variants. Sequenced by immunoSEQ multiplex PCR; TCRdb stores in-frame clones only, minus some. This sample has about 98,000 clones; 80% occur once, and the top ten carry roughly a sixth. Sequencing used peripheral blood, obtained after recovery from COVID-19. These receptors came from a human donor who had recovered from COVID-19.

The chain has TRBV5-4 and TRBJ1-1, with D possibly matching TRBD1 (5 bases). V was pared by 0 bases and J by 2 bases, with 14 bases between. The length of the CDR3 is 16 residues. CDR1 is SGHNT and CDR2 is YYREEE in the germline V gene (reference sequence). CDR3 coding DNA: TGTGCCAGCAGCTTGGCCGGAGGGACGGGTAACACTGAAGCTTTCTTT. It translates to CASSLAGGTGNTEAFF.

The rearrangement joins TRBV27 to TRBJ2-7, with a tentative D call TRBD1 (6 bases). Trimming took 0 bases from V and 2 from J, leaving 17 bases between them. The CDR3 covers 17 residues. Germline V CDR1 and CDR2: MNHEY, SMNVEV (reference sequence). The CDR3 DNA sequence: TGTGCCAGCAGTTTATCGATGTCGTCACAGGGAACCTACGAGCAGTACTTC. It codes for CASSLSMSSQGTYEQYF.

The chain has TRBV28 and TRBJ1-1; TRBD1 might be the D (6 bases). Trimming shortened V by 6 bases and J by 0 bases, and 17 bases separated the two germline ends. The CDR3 is made up of 16 amino acids. Germline-derived CDR1 and CDR2 are MDHEN and SYDVKM. The CDR3 DNA is TGTGCCAGCAGCTCCTCCCAAACAGGGATGAACACTGAAGCTTTCTTT. It encodes CASSSSQTGMNTEAFF. The full variable domain, in which reference TRBV28 and TRBJ1-1 provide the parts outside the CDR3, is DVKVTQSSRYLVKRTGEKVFLECVQDMDHENMFWYRQDPGLGLRLIYFSYDVKMKEKGDIPEGYSVSREKKERFSLILESASTNQTSMYLCASSSSQTGMNTEAFFGQGTRLTVV.

J is TRBJ1-1 and V is TRBV29-1; a weak D match, TRBD1 (5 bases). This CDR3 has 14 residues. V lost 0 bases to trimming and J lost 6 bases, with 14 bases between them. The V gene's germline CDR1 is SQVTM and CDR2 ANQGSEA. The CDR3 DNA reads TGCAGCGTTGAAGATCCTGGACGGGGGGCTGAAGCTTTCTTT. Translating it yields CSVEDPGRGAEAFF.

This chain joins TRBV5-1 and TRBJ2-5; D gene uncertain. Trimming pared 0 bases from V and 1 base from J, leaving 7 bases between. Germline V gives CDR1 SGHRS, CDR2 YFSETQ. The CDR3 covers 14 residues. The CDR3 DNA sequence: TGCGCCAGCAGCTTGGCGGTCAGCCAAGAGACCCAGTACTTC. It codes for CASSLAVSQETQYF.

On this clone: This sample includes further DNA sequences coding for the same CDR3. J is TRBJ2-5 and V is TRBV20-1; 7 bases fit TRBD1. The CDR3 length is 15 residues. In germline, CDR1 is DFQATT, CDR2 SNEGSKA (reference sequence). The V and J ends lost 3 bases and 1 base, in that order; junction bases with no gene match: 8. CDR3 protein: CSASPGQAFQETQYF. The DNA of the CDR3 is TGCAGTGCTAGTCCAGGACAGGCCTTCCAAGAGACCCAGTACTTC.

V gene TRBV9 combines with J gene TRBJ1-2; maybe TRBD1 (5 bases). Germline V gives CDR1 SGDLS, CDR2 YYNGEE. Trimming left V 3 bases short and J 4 bases short, with 16 bases between. The CDR3 runs to 15 residues. The CDR3 loop is CASSAGGSPLYGYTF. In nucleotides, the CDR3 is TGTGCCAGCAGCGCCGGGGGAAGCCCCCTCTATGGCTACACCTTC.

This clone was counted at least ten times. The chain joins TRBV7-6 to TRBJ1-2, with 9 bases matching TRBD1. Germline V gene lookup returns CDR1 SGHVS and CDR2 FNYEAQ. Trimming took 5 bases from V and 6 from J; bases not matched to a gene: 10. The CDR3 runs 15 residues. DNA for the CDR3: TGTGCCAGCAGCGCCGAAGAAACAGGGGGCCATGGCTACACCTTC. Translation gives CASSAEETGGHGYTF. The variable domain in full, with the rest retrieved from reference TRBV7-6 and TRBJ1-2, is GAGVSQSPRYKVTKRGQDVALRCDPISGHVSLYWYRQALGQGPEFLTYFNYEAQQDKSGLPNDRFSAERPEGSISTLTIQRTEQRDSAMYRCASSAEETGGHGYTFGSGTRLTVV.

The CDR3 sequence: CASKTDSGTQYF. In nucleotides, the CDR3 is TGTGCCAGTAAGACGGACTCAGGTACGCAGTATTTT. V usage is TRBV19 and J usage is TRBJ2-3, with D perhaps TRBD2 (5 bases). Germline V gene data show CDR1 as LNHDA and CDR2 as SQIVND (reference sequence). The V end was cut by 7 bases, the J end by 8 bases, with 13 bases between. The CDR3 runs to 12 residues.

The chain combines TRBV10-2 with TRBJ2-6; D remains unclear. V gave up 5 bases and J gave up 2 bases, with 10 bases separating them. The germline gives CDR1 WSHSY, CDR2 SAAADI. This CDR3 has 15 residues. The CDR3 nucleotides read TGCGCCAGCAGTTTTGGGGTTCCTGGGGCCAACGTCCTGACTTTC. Protein: CASSFGVPGANVLTF.

The chain combines TRBV7-6 with TRBJ1-5, with TRBD1 matching over 7 bases. The CDR3 sequence is 15 residues long. V shed 1 base, J shed 5 bases, and the junction held 5 bases outside the gene matches. The germline CDR1 and CDR2 sequences are SGHVS and FNYEAQ. CDR3 region: CASSLETGKYQPQHF. The CDR3 nucleotides read TGTGCCAGCAGCTTAGAGACAGGGAAGTATCAGCCCCAGCATTTT. Drawing the rest from reference TRBV7-6 and TRBJ1-5, the complete variable domain is GAGVSQSPRYKVTKRGQDVALRCDPISGHVSLYWYRQALGQGPEFLTYFNYEAQQDKSGLPNDRFSAERPEGSISTLTIQRTEQRDSAMYRCASSLETGKYQPQHFGDGTRLSIL.

The V gene is TRBV24-1, the J gene TRBJ2-5, with a possible D match to TRBD1 (5 bases). The V end lost 5 bases, the J end lost 5 bases, and 11 bases lay between the germline ends. Germline CDR1 and CDR2: KGHDR and SFDVKD. This CDR3 spans 13 amino acids. The CDR3 reads CATSVKTEETQYF. DNA for the CDR3: TGTGCCACCAGTGTAAAGACAGAGGAGACCCAGTACTTC.

The chain carries TRBV19 and TRBJ1-4, with TRBD1 as a possible D gene (6 bases). This CDR3 comprises 15 residues. Trimming shortened V by 0 bases and J by 8 bases, and 13 bases separated the two germline ends. Germline V gene sequence: CDR1 LNHDA, CDR2 SQIVND (reference sequence). This chain's CDR3 is CASSIDSGAGEKLFF. The CDR3 DNA follows: TGTGCCAGTAGTATAGATTCAGGGGCAGGCGAAAAACTGTTTTTT.

The CDR3 sequence is CASGGDYGYTF. The CDR3, as DNA: TGTGCCAGCGGGGGGGACTATGGCTACACCTTC. J is TRBJ1-2 and V is TRBV3-1 (or the pseudogene TRBV3-2), with D perhaps TRBD1 (5 bases). Germline assignment: CDR1 LGHDT and CDR2 YNNKEL (reference sequence). This CDR3 is 11 amino acids long. V gave up 8 bases and J gave up 3 bases, with 7 bases separating them.